This entry lists 14 T cell receptor beta chains sequenced from one sample in a study of cytomegalovirus exposure and HLA in healthy donors. Profiled with immunoSEQ multiplex PCR; TCRdb holds only in-frame clones, not every one. The repertoire holds approximately 300,000 clones, with roughly 89% as singletons. Sequenced material: PBMCs. The receptors were gathered from a woman in her late teens or twenties in good health and CMV-seronegative.

The chain carries TRBV5-4 and TRBJ1-3; the D is unclear. The CDR3 sequence is 15 residues long. Deletions cut 4 bases from V and 0 bases from J, with 11 bases between. Germline V CDR1 and CDR2: SGHNT, YYREEE (reference sequence). This CDR3 reads CASSPEASSGNTIYF. The CDR3 bases are TGTGCCAGCAGCCCCGAGGCGTCCTCTGGAAACACCATATATTTT.

As for this clone: The limits of the CDR3 on the DNA are not certain, so only TCRdb's listed CDR3 is given. Other DNA sequences in this specimen translate into the identical CDR3. The J gene is TRBJ2-1, the V gene TRBV29-1; the table's D call, TRBD1, has no DNA check behind it. Germline assignment: CDR1 SQVTM and CDR2 ANQGSEA. The CDR3 contains 13 residues when both ends are counted. This CDR3 reads CSVGQGAPLGTVF.

CDR3: CASSSGTSGIEQYF. DNA for the CDR3: TGCGCCAGCAGCTCCGGGACTAGCGGGATCGAGCAGTACTTC. The chain recombines TRBV5-1 with TRBJ2-7; 13 positions agree with TRBD2. Germline loops: CDR1 SGHRS, CDR2 YFSETQ. The CDR3 is 14 residues long. V dropped 3 bases and J dropped 6; count of bases not matched to a gene: 3.

The chain is built from TRBV4-3 and TRBJ2-1, with 11 bases identical to TRBD2. This CDR3 is 17 amino acids long. Losses at the gene ends were 3 bases for V and 4 bases for J; bases not matched to a gene: 8. Germline V gene sequence: CDR1 LGHNA, CDR2 YSLEER. The CDR3 region is CASSQYSGTSGYNEQFF. The CDR3 DNA reads TGCGCCAGCAGCCAGTACTCCGGGACTAGCGGTTACAATGAGCAGTTCTTC.

The chain is built from TRBV28 and TRBJ2-6, with D unclear. The V end lost 3 bases, the J end lost 0 bases, and 3 bases lay between the germline ends. CDR1 is MDHEN and CDR2 is SYDVKM in the germline V gene. The CDR3 is 14 amino acids. The CDR3 nucleotides are TGTGCCAGCAGTTTCTCCTCTGGGGCCAACGTCCTGACTTTC. It yields the protein CASSFSSGANVLTF.

This clone was picked up one time. The chain recombines TRBV28 with TRBJ1-5, with 9 bases lining up with TRBD1. V lost 6 bases to trimming and J lost 5 bases; unmatched junction nucleotides: 8. Germline loops: CDR1 MDHEN, CDR2 SYDVKM. The CDR3 is 15 amino acids. CDR3 in amino acids: CASSPRTGEHQPQHF. CDR3 sequence (DNA): TGTGCCAGCAGCCCAAGGACAGGGGAACATCAGCCCCAGCATTTT.

This clone occurred a few times. The chain recombines TRBV5-4 with TRBJ2-7; 8 bases map to TRBD2. J was trimmed by 1 base and V by 4 bases; bases with no gene match: 10. In germline, CDR1 is SGHNT, CDR2 YYREEE (reference sequence). This CDR3 region has 16 residues. CDR3 nucleotides: TGTGCCAGCAGCCTGACCTGGACTAGCCCATCCTACGAGCAGTACTTC. This translates into CASSLTWTSPSYEQYF.

This chain joins TRBV4-3 and TRBJ2-7, with a tentative D call TRBD2 (5 bases). Germline lookup yields CDR1 LGHNA and CDR2 YSLEER. CDR3 length: 14 residues. Trimming shortened V by 3 bases and J by 3 bases, and 12 bases separated the two germline ends. In DNA form, the CDR3 reads TGCGCCAGCAGCCACATAGGAGGAGGCTACGAGCAGTACTTC. Protein: CASSHIGGGYEQYF.

The chain employs TRBV28 and TRBJ2-2; D is uncertain. The CDR3 spans 12 residues. In germline, CDR1 is MDHEN, CDR2 SYDVKM. Trimming cost V 7 bases and J 4 bases, with 7 bases left between them. CDR3 coding DNA: TGTGCCAGCACGAGGCCCACCGGGGAGCTGTTTTTT. Translating gives CASTRPTGELFF.

V is TRBV18 and J is TRBJ2-5; 8 bases agree with TRBD1. V gave up 6 bases and J gave up 4 bases; unmatched junction bases: 7. The germline CDR1 and CDR2 sequences are KGHSH and LQKENI. The CDR3 runs to 14 residues. The CDR3 region has the DNA TGTGCCAGCTCGTCAGGGGGCGCAGGAGAGACCCAGTACTTC. This codes for CASSSGGAGETQYF.

The chain uses TRBV27 and TRBJ2-7; 7 bases line up with TRBD2. The ends lost 6 bases at V and 6 bases at J; junction bases unmatched: 17. CDR3 size: 16 residues. Germline lookup yields CDR1 MNHEY and CDR2 SMNVEV (reference sequence). For the CDR3, the DNA is TGTGCCAGCAGCCGCCCCGGTGGCGCGGGAGTTACCGAGCAGTACTTC. Encoded protein: CASSRPGGAGVTEQYF.

J is TRBJ2-1 and V is TRBV10-3, with 10 bases that match TRBD1. After removal of 0 bases from V and 7 bases from J, the junction contained 3 bases not matched to a gene. This CDR3 comprises 15 residues. The germline gives CDR1 ENHRY, CDR2 SYGVKD. The CDR3 loop reads CAISESRTGGNEQFF. The CDR3 region has the DNA TGTGCCATCAGTGAGTCGAGGACAGGGGGTAATGAGCAGTTCTTC.

V is TRBV11-1 and J is TRBJ2-5; TRBD2 matches at 7 bases. With V trimmed by 3 bases and J by 4 bases, 5 bases remained unmatched. The CDR3 loop spans 14 amino acids. CDR1 SGHAT and CDR2 FQDESV come from the germline V gene (reference sequence). The CDR3 sequence: CASSLSGGGETQYF. Here the CDR3 DNA reads TGTGCCAGCAGCTTGTCGGGAGGCGGAGAGACCCAGTACTTC.

This chain links TRBV4-2 with TRBJ2-7, with a tentative D call TRBD2 (5 bases). Germline V gene data show CDR1 as LGHNA and CDR2 as YNFKEQ. The V end was cut by 4 bases, the J end by 2 bases, with 12 bases between. The CDR3 has 14 residues. In DNA, the CDR3 is TGTGCCAGCAGCCCGGCCCCGGGGACCTACGAGCAGTACTTC. It is translated as CASSPAPGTYEQYF.